This passage covers 21 T cell receptor beta chains from one sample sequenced in a study of cytomegalovirus exposure and HLA in healthy donors. It was with 60 Vbeta and 13 Jbeta primers that the PCR ran. Profiled with immunoSEQ multiplex PCR; TCRdb holds only in-frame clones, not every one. The sample has more than 110,000 clones; around 81% are singletons. Sequenced material: PBMCs. These receptors were taken from a male donor in good health and CMV-seronegative.

This clone occurred a few times. This rearrangement joins TRBV27 to TRBJ2-7; D possibly corresponds to TRBD1 (5 bases). The CDR3 is 15 amino acids. Trimming left V 6 bases short and J 2 bases short, with 17 bases between. Germline V gene sequence: CDR1 MNHEY, CDR2 SMNVEV (reference sequence). CDR3 residues: CASSLTWGEPYEQYF. The CDR3 DNA reads TGTGCCAGCAGCCTCACCTGGGGCGAACCCTACGAGCAGTACTTC.

The V and J genes are TRBV7-3 and TRBJ1-4; 8 bases match TRBD1. The CDR3 loop spans 15 amino acids. Germline V gives CDR1 SGHTA, CDR2 FQGTGA. With V trimmed by 5 bases and J by 10 bases, 12 bases remained unmatched. The CDR3 sequence is CASSRAPGQGGKLFF. The CDR3 DNA follows: TGTGCCAGCAGCCGAGCGCCCGGACAGGGTGGAAAACTGTTTTTT.

The CDR3 loop is CASSPEGGSFTDTQYF. The CDR3 nucleotides are TGTGCCAGCAGCCCAGAGGGGGGGAGTTTCACAGATACGCAGTATTTT. V is TRBV7-6 and J is TRBJ2-3; perhaps TRBD2 as D (7 bases). The CDR3 totals 16 residues. CDR1 is SGHVS, CDR2 FNYEAQ, per germline. V lost 5 bases and J 2 bases, leaving 17 bases between the germline ends.

This chain connects TRBV27 to TRBJ2-6; no reliable D call. Germline loops: CDR1 MNHEY, CDR2 SMNVEV (reference sequence). The CDR3 consists of 15 residues. V was clipped by 2 bases and J by 2 bases, with 7 bases between them. The CDR3 DNA reads as TGTGCCAGCAGTTTAGGCTTTGCTGGGGCCAACGTCCTGACTTTC. Translating gives CASSLGFAGANVLTF. The full variable domain, rest sourced from reference TRBV27 and TRBJ2-6, is EAQVTQNPRYLITVTGKKLTVTCSQNMNHEYMSWYRQDPGLGLRQIYYSMNVEVTDKGDVPEGYKVSRKEKRNFPLILESPSPNQTSLYFCASSLGFAGANVLTFGAGSRLTVL.

This rearrangement joins TRBV7-9 to TRBJ1-1; possible D gene TRBD1, 6 bases. The CDR3 spans 13 residues. Looked up from germline, CDR1 is SEHNR and CDR2 is FQNEAQ (reference sequence). The germline V and J ends were trimmed by 5 bases and 0 bases, with 7 bases remaining between them. The CDR3 DNA is TGTGCCAGCAGCGGACAGTTGAACACTGAAGCTTTCTTT. Translating it yields CASSGQLNTEAFF.

V and J are TRBV6-1 and TRBJ1-1, with TRBD1 identical over 8 bases. The CDR3 length is 16 residues. The V gene's germline CDR1 is MNHNS and CDR2 SASEGT. Losses at the gene ends were 1 base for V and 3 bases for J; bases not matched to a gene: 7. The CDR3 coding sequence is TGTGCCAGCAGTGAAGTTCCCAGACAGGGGCACACTGAAGCTTTCTTT. Amino acids: CASSEVPRQGHTEAFF.

This rearrangement joins TRBV9 to TRBJ2-2; 9 bases fit TRBD2. The trim removed 3 bases at V and 5 bases at J, leaving 14 bases unmatched. The CDR3 sequence is 18 residues long. Germline-derived CDR1 and CDR2 are SGDLS and YYNGEE. The CDR3: CASSGFSSGGRVTGELFF. CDR3 DNA sequence: TGTGCCAGCAGCGGATTTTCCAGCGGGGGGCGCGTAACCGGGGAGCTGTTTTTT.

This clone was recorded once. The J gene is TRBJ1-6, the V gene TRBV5-4; 7 bases are shared with TRBD1. Unmatched junction bases numbered 7, after V lost 3 bases and J lost 7 bases. The CDR3 has 15 amino acids. Germline V lookup: CDR1 SGHNT, CDR2 YYREEE (reference sequence). The chain's CDR3 is CASSWGWDSNSPLHF. DNA of the CDR3: TGTGCCAGCAGCTGGGGATGGGACAGCAATTCACCCCTCCACTTT.

The chain couples TRBV5-1 to TRBJ2-7; 11 positions agree with TRBD2. This CDR3 comprises 14 residues. Germline CDR1 reads SGHRS; CDR2 reads YFSETQ. J gave up 3 bases and V 5 bases, and 4 bases lay outside the gene matches. CDR3 coding DNA: TGCGCCAGCAGGGTTAGCGGGGGGGACTACGAGCAGTACTTC. Translation: CASRVSGGDYEQYF.

This chain uses TRBV4-3 with TRBJ2-7, with D possibly matching TRBD2 (6 bases). This CDR3 region has 16 residues. The germline V gene has CDR1 LGHNA and CDR2 YSLEER. Trimming took 3 bases from V and 1 from J, leaving 16 bases between them. The CDR3 spells CASSQRFEEGSYEQYF. Written as DNA, the CDR3 is TGCGCCAGCAGCCAGCGTTTTGAGGAGGGGTCCTACGAGCAGTACTTC.

V is TRBV5-1 and J is TRBJ2-7; 10 bases agree with TRBD1. J lost 5 bases, V lost 3 bases, and 5 bases had no gene match. Germline assignment: CDR1 SGHRS and CDR2 YFSETQ. There are 14 residues in the CDR3. For the CDR3, the DNA is TGCGCCAGCAGCTCCGGGACAGGGGCGGACGAGCAGTACTTC. This gives the protein CASSSGTGADEQYF.

The genes are TRBV18 and TRBJ1-4, with 9 bases aligning to TRBD1. J lost 8 bases, V lost 0 bases, and 1 base had no gene match. Germline-derived CDR1 and CDR2 are KGHSH and LQKENI. CDR3 length: 14 amino acids. CDR3 protein: CASSPPGQGEKLFF. Written as DNA, the CDR3 is TGTGCCAGCTCACCACCGGGACAGGGCGAAAAACTGTTTTTT. Full variable domain (rest looked up from reference TRBV18 and TRBJ1-4): NAGVMQNPRHLVRRRGQEARLRCSPMKGHSHVYWYRQLPEEGLKFMVYLQKENIIDESGMPKERFSAEFPKEGPSILRIQQVVRGDSAAYFCASSPPGQGEKLFFGSGTQLSVL.

The chain couples TRBV6-1 to TRBJ2-7; 14 bases agree with TRBD2. Germline V CDR1 and CDR2: MNHNS, SASEGT. J was trimmed by 6 bases and V by 6 bases; bases with no gene match: 7. CDR3 size: 15 residues. The CDR3 loop is CASSATSGGAIEQYF. The CDR3 region has the DNA TGTGCCAGCAGCGCGACTAGCGGGGGGGCAATCGAGCAGTACTTC.

This chain joins TRBV7-2 and TRBJ1-5; maybe TRBD1 (6 bases). Germline values: CDR1 SGHTA, CDR2 FQGNSA. This CDR3 has 15 residues. V lost 2 bases and J lost 5, with 13 bases in between. The CDR3 region has the DNA TGTGCCAGCAGCTTATGGCCAGGGGCCGATCAGCCCCAGCATTTT. Its translation: CASSLWPGADQPQHF.

This chain uses TRBV6-1 with TRBJ1-2; possible D gene TRBD1, 6 bases. CDR3 size: 18 residues. The V end was cut by 1 base, the J end by 8 bases, with 26 bases between. Germline V gene sequence: CDR1 MNHNS, CDR2 SASEGT. CDR3 bases: TGTGCCAGCAGTGAAGTGCAGGGGCAATTAGGGCGTGGCGGAGGCTACACCTTC. Its protein is CASSEVQGQLGRGGGYTF.

The J gene is TRBJ2-7, the V gene TRBV6-5; 15 bases fit TRBD2. The germline CDR1 and CDR2 sequences are MNHEY and SVGAGI. This CDR3 is 15 amino acids long. Trimming at V came to 4 bases and at J to 7 bases, leaving 5 bases not matched to a gene. Here the CDR3 DNA reads TGTGCCAGCAGTTGGGGACTAGCGGGAGGTGGAGAGCAGTACTTC. Its protein product is CASSWGLAGGGEQYF.

This rearrangement joins TRBV30 to TRBJ1-4; D remains unclear. V shed 5 bases and J shed 5 bases, with 12 bases lying between them. This CDR3 spans 13 amino acids. Per germline, CDR1 GTSNPN and CDR2 SVGIG (reference sequence). As DNA, the CDR3 is TGTGCCTGGTCTCCGGGTCCGAATGAAAAACTGTTTTTT. Encoded protein: CAWSPGPNEKLFF.

This clone has only one observation. This rearrangement joins TRBV6-4 to TRBJ2-1; 9 bases are shared with TRBD2. The germline CDR1 and CDR2 sequences are MRHNA and SNTAGT. The CDR3 has 16 residues. The V gene end was trimmed by 0 bases and the J gene end by 4 bases; junction bases not matched to a gene: 4. CDR3 loop: CASSDSRAGGYNEQFF. As DNA, the CDR3 is TGTGCCAGCAGTGACTCGAGGGCGGGAGGGTACAATGAGCAGTTCTTC.

This chain joins TRBV2 and TRBJ1-1, with D possibly TRBD1 on 5 matching bases. Germline V gene data show CDR1 as SNHLY and CDR2 as FYNNEI. The length of the CDR3 is 12 residues. V lost 6 bases, J lost 4 bases, and 9 bases lay in between. CDR3 amino acids: CASRGGFTEAFF. For the CDR3, the DNA is TGTGCCAGCAGGGGGGGATTCACTGAAGCTTTCTTT.

V and J are TRBV6-5 and TRBJ1-1; tentatively, D is TRBD1 (6 bases). Trimming shortened V by 3 bases and J by 5 bases, and 16 bases separated the two germline ends. The CDR3 is 15 amino acids. CDR1 MNHEY and CDR2 SVGAGI come from the germline V gene. CDR3 region: CASSYSEQGRTEAFF. The CDR3 DNA reads as TGTGCCAGCAGTTATTCCGAACAGGGAAGAACTGAAGCTTTCTTT.

The V and J genes are TRBV9 and TRBJ1-6; D not resolved. Germline CDR1 is SGDLS and CDR2 is YYNGEE. With 2 bases removed from V and 2 bases from J, the gap between germline ends came to 8 bases. This CDR3 spans 15 amino acids. The CDR3 DNA sequence: TGTGCCAGCAGCGTTGACAAGGCCTATAATTCACCCCTCCACTTT. Translation: CASSVDKAYNSPLHF.